One T cell receptor beta chain is described in this entry. Authors' processing steps: Quantification of nucleated cells was approximated via reference gene primer amplification. The protocol was immunoSEQ multiplex PCR, while the TCRdb copy is restricted to in-frame clones and leaves out a portion. The V and J calls and clone size were taken over from that table, and D and trimming were inferred from the DNA. The data contain approximately 320,000 clones, roughly nine tenths of them seen just once; the ten biggest clones take up 2.6%. This sample was included in a study of blood T cell repertoires in COVID-19. Study as a whole: Sites across the United States, Italy and Spain contributed samples from acute and convalescent COVID-19.

The study drew participants aged about 18 to 90 years from 20 to 30 US areas. Two consecutive negative NP/OP PCR tests, clearance, or resolved symptoms defined Cohort 3 recovery. This CDR3 has 18 amino acids. With 0 bases removed from V and 0 bases from J, the gap between germline ends came to 16 bases. In germline, CDR1 is SGHAT, CDR2 FQNNGV. The chain employs TRBV11-2 and TRBJ2-3; D possibly corresponds to TRBD2 (6 bases). The source material was PBMCs or T cells enriched from blood (not recorded which). The sequence derives from a man between 60 and 75 years old who had recovered from COVID-19. Here the CDR3 reads CASSLDRGSSASTDTQYF. The CDR3 bases are TGTGCCAGCAGCTTAGATCGGGGGTCTAGCGCTAGCACAGATACGCAGTATTTT. The entire variable domain, with the rest obtained from reference TRBV11-2 and TRBJ2-3, is as follows: EAGVAQSPRYKIIEKRQSVAFWCNPISGHATLYWYQQILGQGPKLLIQFQNNGVVDDSQLPKDRFSAERLKGVDSTLKIQPAKLEDSAVYLCASSLDRGSSASTDTQYFGPGTRLTVL.